The 17 T cell receptor beta chains given below trace back to one sample, sequenced in a study of T-cell reconstitution after alpha-beta-depleted transplantation in children. It was with unique molecular identifiers that the TCRbeta library was prepared. TCRdb redid the calling of the PCR reads with MiXCR, one entry per CDR3 protein. Here the sample spans fewer than 550,000 distinct CDR3 sequences, about 10% being singletons. This material consisted of PBMCs, mostly from graft donor cells, taken 180 days after TCRalphabeta/CD19-depleted stem cell transplant. These receptor sequences come from a female patient aged 2-9 years who had a stem cell transplant for aplastic anemia, so the T cells may come from the graft donor.

This clonotype was seen repeatedly, ten times or more. The V gene is TRBV15, the J gene TRBJ2-1; 9 bases fit TRBD2. The CDR3 is 17 amino acids. Germline CDR1 and CDR2: LNHNV and YYDKDF (reference sequence). V lost 0 bases to trimming and J lost 4 bases; unmatched junction nucleotides: 7. Here the CDR3 reads CATSRDYPAGGYNEQFF. CDR3 nucleotide sequence: TGTGCCACCAGCAGAGATTACCCAGCGGGAGGATACAATGAGCAGTTCTTC.

J is TRBJ2-1 and V is TRBV7-6; 7 nucleotides agree with TRBD2. Germline V CDR1 and CDR2: SGHVS, FNYEAQ. V shed 5 bases and J 7 bases; nucleotides not matched to a gene: 14. The CDR3 sequence is 16 residues long. The CDR3, as DNA: TGTGCCAGCAGCCGAACCGCCTATACGGGAGGAAATGAGCAGTTCTTC. It specifies CASSRTAYTGGNEQFF.

The gene calls are TRBV5-6 and TRBJ2-3, with D hard to call. Germline V gene lookup returns CDR1 SGHDT and CDR2 YYEEEE. CDR3 length: 16 amino acids. Trimming removed 1 base at V and 2 bases at J, with 14 bases between. The CDR3 here is CASSLSVVLHTDTQYF. In nucleotides, the CDR3 is TGTGCCAGCAGCTTGTCTGTGGTCCTACACACAGATACGCAGTATTTT.

This clonotype was found a few times. The genes are TRBV28 and TRBJ2-7; D not resolved. CDR1 MDHEN and CDR2 SYDVKM come from the germline V gene. CDR3 size: 12 residues. Trimming shortened V by 7 bases and J by 5 bases, and 12 bases separated the two germline ends. CDR3 DNA: TGTGCCAGCACGGCCCTCCCTAACGAGCAGTACTTC. It codes for CASTALPNEQYF.

This clonotype has just a few counts. This chain links TRBV5-6 with TRBJ2-4; 9 nucleotides line up with TRBD1. With V trimmed by 3 bases and J by 6 bases, 7 bases remained unmatched. Germline V gene lookup returns CDR1 SGHDT and CDR2 YYEEEE. The CDR3 extends over 15 amino acids. The CDR3 nucleotides read TGTGCCAGCAGCTACAGGGGGCGCCTCGGAAACATTCAGTACTTC. It specifies CASSYRGRLGNIQYF. Filled out from reference TRBV5-6 and TRBJ2-4, the complete variable domain reads DAGVTQSPTHLIKTRGQQVTLRCSPKSGHDTVSWYQQALGQGPQFIFQYYEEEERQRGNFPDRFSGHQFPNYSSELNVNALLLGDSALYLCASSYRGRLGNIQYFGAGTRLSVL.

This clonotype occurred a few times. The V call is TRBV28, the J call TRBJ2-5; 7 positions agree with TRBD2. CDR1 and CDR2 (germline): MDHEN, SYDVKM. The CDR3 spans 15 residues. The V gene end was trimmed by 3 bases and the J gene end by 3 bases; junction bases not matched to a gene: 7. CDR3: CASSFLSSGKETQYF. In nucleotides, the CDR3 is TGTGCCAGCAGTTTCCTCTCTAGCGGTAAAGAGACCCAGTACTTC.

At least ten counts were recorded for this clonotype. The V gene is TRBV29-1, the J gene TRBJ1-3; 7 nucleotides match TRBD1. The germline CDR1 and CDR2 sequences are SQVTM and ANQGSEA. This CDR3 is built from 15 residues. Trimming removed 6 bases from V and 0 bases from J; junction bases left unmatched: 8. The CDR3 region is CSVLIRQGSGNTIYF. The CDR3 region has the DNA TGCAGCGTCCTCATCCGACAGGGCTCTGGAAACACCATATATTTT.

This clonotype occurred a few times. The chain has TRBV20-1 and TRBJ2-6; 8 nucleotides agree with TRBD1. Germline CDR1 is DFQATT and CDR2 is SNEGSKA (reference sequence). The CDR3 is 15 amino acids. Germline trimming cut 6 bases from V and 4 bases from J; bases unmatched to any gene: 8. The chain's CDR3 is CSARQGTRGANVLTF. The CDR3 DNA sequence: TGCAGTGCAAGACAGGGGACGCGAGGGGCCAACGTCCTGACTTTC.

This clonotype was observed a few times. V gene TRBV7-9 combines with J gene TRBJ2-7; D is unresolved. Trimming left V 5 bases short and J 5 bases short, with 13 bases between. Per the germline V gene, CDR1 is SEHNR and CDR2 is FQNEAQ (reference sequence). This CDR3 has 13 residues. DNA of the CDR3: TGTGCCAGCAGCCGTTCAAAGGGCCACGAGCAGTACTTC. Encoded protein: CASSRSKGHEQYF.

The genes are TRBV12-3 or TRBV12-4 and TRBJ2-7; a weak D match, TRBD2 (6 bases). V was trimmed by 5 bases and J by 6 bases, leaving 14 bases between them. The CDR3 is 13 amino acids. As DNA, the CDR3 is TGTGCCAGCAGTCCGCAGACTAGATCCGAGCAGTACTTC. It translates to CASSPQTRSEQYF.

In its sample, this clonotype was seen a few times. This chain joins TRBV6-1 and TRBJ1-3; 9 bases are a match to TRBD1. This CDR3 comprises 16 residues. After removal of 6 bases from V and 3 bases from J, the junction contained 9 bases not matched to a gene. Per the germline V gene, CDR1 is MNHNS and CDR2 is SASEGT. CDR3 region: CASRSPTGGFGNTIYF. The CDR3 nucleotides read TGTGCCAGCAGATCACCGACAGGGGGATTTGGAAACACCATATATTTT.

This chain connects TRBV7-2 to TRBJ2-4; D may be TRBD1 (5 bases). V shed 5 bases and J shed 3 bases, with 20 bases lying between them. The V gene's germline CDR1 is SGHTA and CDR2 FQGNSA. This CDR3 is 17 amino acids long. The chain's CDR3 is CASSNDLAQGIKNIQYF. For the CDR3, the DNA is TGTGCCAGCAGCAATGACTTAGCTCAGGGTATCAAAAACATTCAGTACTTC.

In this sample, this clonotype turned up a few times. The chain has TRBV4-3 and TRBJ2-1; D ambiguous. The germline CDR1 and CDR2 sequences are LGHNA and YSLEER. The CDR3 spans 19 residues. V lost 0 bases to trimming and J lost 2 bases, with 20 bases between them. The CDR3 protein is CASSQEDVRPSFPYNEQFF. CDR3 nucleotide sequence: TGCGCCAGCAGCCAAGAGGATGTGAGACCCTCGTTTCCCTACAATGAGCAGTTCTTC.

The V gene is TRBV18, the J gene TRBJ2-7; no definite D call. The germline V gene has CDR1 KGHSH and CDR2 LQKENI. Trimming shortened V by 5 bases and J by 3 bases, and 14 bases separated the two germline ends. This CDR3 contains 14 residues. The CDR3 spells CASSTEGYGYEQYV. CDR3 bases: TGTGCCAGCTCAACGGAAGGGTATGGCTACGAGCAGTACGTC.

This clonotype was detected a few times. The chain has TRBV24-1 and TRBJ2-5; 13 bases map to TRBD2. The length of the CDR3 is 18 residues. CDR1 KGHDR and CDR2 SFDVKD come from the germline V gene. After removal of 4 bases from V and 3 bases from J, the junction contained 10 bases not matched to a gene. In nucleotides, the CDR3 is TGTGCCACCAGTGACACTAGCGGGAGGGCTCTGGGGGAAGAGACCCAGTACTTC. Translated, it gives CATSDTSGRALGEETQYF.

The table lists this clonotype with many counts. The rearrangement uses TRBV7-9 and TRBJ2-4, with D hard to call. The CDR3 extends over 13 amino acids. Trimming shortened V by 1 base and J by 4 bases, and 5 bases separated the two germline ends. The germline gives CDR1 SEHNR, CDR2 FQNEAQ (reference sequence). The CDR3 reads CASSLDRKNIQYF. The CDR3 DNA is TGTGCCAGCAGCTTAGACCGAAAAAACATTCAGTACTTC.

The rearrangement joins TRBV10-3 to TRBJ1-2; 7 bases are shared with TRBD1. This CDR3 has 12 residues. Unmatched junction bases numbered 5, after V lost 6 bases and J lost 7 bases. Per the germline V gene, CDR1 is ENHRY and CDR2 is SYGVKD. CDR3 loop: CAIRRQGFGYTF. In DNA, the CDR3 is TGTGCCATCAGGAGACAGGGTTTTGGCTACACCTTC.